One and the same sample provided the 8 T cell receptor beta chains below, sequenced in a study of blood T cell repertoires in COVID-19. This table comes from immunoSEQ multiplex PCR, and its TCRdb copy is limited to in-frame clones, with some not included. The sample lists fewer than 300,000 clones, approximately 90% occurring once. The sequenced material came from peripheral blood. The source of these receptors is a woman younger than 45 with COVID-19, enrolled during active disease.

The chain recombines TRBV7-9 with TRBJ1-2; TRBD1 matches 7 bases. The CDR3 covers 13 residues. The trim removed 5 bases at V and 3 bases at J, leaving 3 bases unmatched. Germline V gene data show CDR1 as SEHNR and CDR2 as FQNEAQ (reference sequence). CDR3 loop: CASSTGEDYGYTF. The CDR3 coding sequence is TGTGCCAGCAGCACAGGGGAGGACTATGGCTACACCTTC. Looking up the rest from reference TRBV7-9 and TRBJ1-2 gives the full variable domain: DTGVSQNPRHKITKRGQNVTFRCDPISEHNRLYWYRQTLGQGPEFLTYFQNEAQLEKSRLLSDRFSAERPKGSFSTLEIQRTEQGDSAMYLCASSTGEDYGYTFGSGTRLTVV.

The chain joins TRBV27 to TRBJ2-2, with D possibly matching TRBD2 (6 bases). The ends were cut back, 7 bases at V and 5 bases at J, with 14 bases in the middle. There are 14 residues in the CDR3. Germline V gene lookup returns CDR1 MNHEY and CDR2 SMNVEV (reference sequence). The CDR3 nucleotides are TGTGCCAGCACCCCGGGACTTCCAACCGGGGAGCTGTTTTTT. Translation: CASTPGLPTGELFF.

The sample holds one count of this clone. The J gene is TRBJ2-3, the V gene TRBV11-3; D is possibly TRBD2 (6 bases). Germline CDR1 is SGHNT and CDR2 is YENEEA. Trimming took 7 bases from V and 3 from J, leaving 29 bases between them. This CDR3 is built from 19 residues. The CDR3 here is CASNLLGVRESYPTDTQYF. CDR3 nucleotides: TGTGCCAGCAACCTATTGGGGGTCCGGGAGTCGTACCCTACAGATACGCAGTATTTT.

This clone was counted a few times. V and J are TRBV2 and TRBJ1-2; 9 bases are shared with TRBD1. The V segment lost 7 bases and the J segment 4 bases; nucleotides outside the gene matches: 4. The CDR3 is 13 amino acids. Germline CDR1 is SNHLY and CDR2 is FYNNEI. CDR3 coding DNA: TGTGCCAGCAATACAGGGGGCAGCTATGGCTACACCTTC. It yields the protein CASNTGGSYGYTF.

The V and J genes are TRBV19 and TRBJ1-5, with 10 bases identical to TRBD1. Trimming took 4 bases from V and 5 from J; bases not matched to a gene: 5. The CDR3 loop spans 15 amino acids. Germline CDR1 and CDR2: LNHDA and SQIVND (reference sequence). CDR3 residues: CASSTDRGRDQPQHF. DNA for the CDR3: TGTGCCAGTAGTACAGACAGGGGGCGCGATCAGCCCCAGCATTTT.

The chain has TRBV5-1 and TRBJ2-5, with D possibly TRBD2 on 6 matching bases. V lost 1 base to trimming and J lost 1 base, with 11 bases between them. Germline assignment: CDR1 SGHRS and CDR2 YFSETQ. There are 15 residues in the CDR3. The DNA for the CDR3 is TGCGCCAGCAGCTTGACTAGCCGCACCCAAGAGACCCAGTACTTC. It codes for CASSLTSRTQETQYF.

The rearrangement uses TRBV19 and TRBJ1-5, with D unresolved. CDR1 and CDR2 (germline): LNHDA, SQIVND (reference sequence). Trimming took 7 bases from V and 2 from J, leaving 6 bases between them. CDR3 length: 12 residues. Written as DNA, the CDR3 is TGTGCCAGTAACCAGGGCAATCAGCCCCAGCATTTT. Residues: CASNQGNQPQHF.

This sequence joins TRBV19 and TRBJ1-3, with D perhaps matching TRBD1 (6 bases). V dropped 3 bases and J dropped 4 bases, with 13 bases sitting between them. Germline V gene data show CDR1 as LNHDA and CDR2 as SQIVND (reference sequence). This CDR3 comprises 15 residues. CDR3: CASSITGSAGNTIYF. The DNA for the CDR3 is TGTGCCAGTAGTATTACAGGGTCGGCCGGAAACACCATATATTTT.